The 25 T cell receptor beta chains below all came from one sample that was sequenced in a study of OX40 agonist ivuxolimab in advanced cancers. Assay used: immunoSEQ multiplex PCR; TCRdb lists only in-frame clones, some missing. The repertoire includes roughly 49,000 clones, approximately 84% of them detected once, and just over 3% sits in the top ten. The sample here was CD4+ or CD8+ T cells sorted from blood, taken in a trial of the OX40 agonist ivuxolimab. All receptors derive from an adult with an advanced solid tumor such as melanoma, head and neck, liver or kidney cancer.

The V gene is TRBV2, the J gene TRBJ2-6, with TRBD1 matching over 10 bases. Germline V gene sequence: CDR1 SNHLY, CDR2 FYNNEI. V lost 7 bases, J lost 1 base, and 4 bases stayed unmatched. This CDR3 is 16 amino acids long. The CDR3 sequence: CASNRDRGSGANVLTF. CDR3 nucleotide sequence: TGTGCCAGCAACCGGGACAGGGGTTCTGGGGCCAACGTCCTGACTTTC.

The chain is built from TRBV4-1 and TRBJ2-3; 7 nucleotides align to TRBD2. CDR1 is MGHRA, CDR2 YSYEKL, per germline. This CDR3 is built from 14 residues. Germline trimming cut 4 bases from V and 1 base from J; bases unmatched to any gene: 2. The CDR3: CASSLSGGTDTQYF. CDR3 sequence (DNA): TGCGCCAGCAGCCTCAGCGGGGGCACAGATACGCAGTATTTT.

The chain carries TRBV4-3 and TRBJ1-1; D is unclear. This CDR3 comprises 14 residues. The ends were cut back, 6 bases at V and 3 bases at J, with 14 bases in the middle. CDR1 is LGHNA and CDR2 is YSLEER in the germline V gene. The CDR3 loop reads CASSSAVMDTEAFF. The DNA for the CDR3 is TGCGCCAGCAGTTCGGCGGTGATGGACACTGAAGCTTTCTTT.

The chain joins TRBV19 to TRBJ1-1; D is ambiguous. The V end lost 11 bases, the J end lost 3 bases, and 19 bases lay between the germline ends. The CDR3 totals 14 residues. Germline loops: CDR1 LNHDA, CDR2 SQIVND (reference sequence). The CDR3 nucleotides read TGTGCCGTTAAAGGAGGGAGTCGGGACACTGAAGCTTTCTTT. Protein sequence: CAVKGGSRDTEAFF. Supplemented by reference TRBV19 and TRBJ1-1, the full variable domain reads DGGITQSPKYLFRKEGQNVTLSCEQNLNHDAMYWYRQDPGQGLRLIYYSQIVNDFQKGDIAEGYSVSREKKESFPLTVTSAQKNPTAFYLCAVKGGSRDTEAFFGQGTRLTVV.

The CDR3 loop reads CASSLGPNSPLHF. CDR3 DNA sequence: TGTGCCAGCAGCTTAGGGCCAAATTCACCCCTCCACTTT. The V call is TRBV7-8, the J call TRBJ1-6; no definite D call. The V end was cut by 1 base, the J end by 7 bases, with 5 bases between. This CDR3 has 13 amino acids. Germline assignment: CDR1 SGHVS and CDR2 FQNEAQ. The full variable domain, its missing parts supplied by reference TRBV7-8 and TRBJ1-6, is GAGVSQSPRYKVAKRGQDVALRCDPISGHVSLFWYQQALGQGPEFLTYFQNEAQLDKSGLPSDRFFAERPEGSVSTLKIQRTQQEDSAVYLCASSLGPNSPLHFGNGTRLTVT.

This rearrangement joins TRBV6-6 to TRBJ2-5; TRBD1 agrees at 10 bases. Per germline, CDR1 MNHNY and CDR2 SVGAGI (reference sequence). V shed 6 bases, J shed 5 bases, and the junction held 12 bases outside the gene matches. The CDR3 is 16 residues long. The DNA of the CDR3 is TGTGCCAGCAGGGACGGACAGGGGGTCACGGGGGAGACCCAGTACTTC. This translates into CASRDGQGVTGETQYF.

This chain uses TRBV5-1 with TRBJ2-3, with 9 bases lining up with TRBD1. The germline V gene has CDR1 SGHRS and CDR2 YFSETQ. V trimming: 4 bases; J trimming: 2 bases; junction bases outside the gene matches: 5. This CDR3 has 15 amino acids. The chain's CDR3 is CASSGQGTHTDTQYF. CDR3 sequence (DNA): TGCGCCAGCAGCGGACAGGGGACCCACACAGATACGCAGTATTTT. The full variable domain, completed using reference TRBV5-1 and TRBJ2-3, is KAGVTQTPRYLIKTRGQQVTLSCSPISGHRSVSWYQQTPGQGLQFLFEYFSETQRNKGNFPGRFSGRQFSNSRSEMNVSTLELGDSALYLCASSGQGTHTDTQYFGPGTRLTVL.

The chain couples TRBV27 to TRBJ1-2; 9 bases are a match to TRBD1. The CDR3 is made up of 14 amino acids. Germline V CDR1 and CDR2: MNHEY, SMNVEV (reference sequence). V trimming: 4 bases; J trimming: 8 bases; junction bases outside the gene matches: 8. In DNA form, the CDR3 reads TGTGCCAGCAGTTCGGGGGACAGGGTGGGCGGCTACACCTTC. It codes for CASSSGDRVGGYTF.

The V and J genes are TRBV9 and TRBJ2-7; TRBD1 might be the D (5 bases). CDR3 length equals 14 residues. With 4 bases removed from V and 0 bases from J, the gap between germline ends came to 11 bases. Germline CDR1 is SGDLS and CDR2 is YYNGEE. This CDR3 reads CASSSQVSSYEQYF. The CDR3 bases are TGTGCCAGCAGCTCACAGGTGAGCTCCTACGAGCAGTACTTC.

About this clone itself: At one boundary the junction diverges from the germline segment, which might be a read error. The rearrangement uses TRBV7-2 and TRBJ1-4; 7 positions agree with TRBD1. This CDR3 has 19 residues. The germline V gene encodes CDR1 SGHTA and CDR2 FQGNSA. Here the CDR3 DNA reads TGTGCCAGCAGCTTAGTCGCCTGGCTAGGGACAGCGACTAGTGAAAAACTGTTTTTT. It yields the protein CASSLVAWLGTATSEKLFF.

The chain has TRBV9 and TRBJ2-7, with D possibly TRBD1 on 6 matching bases. The CDR3 has 15 amino acids. Germline V gives CDR1 SGDLS, CDR2 YYNGEE. V lost 0 bases and J lost 2, with 12 bases in between. CDR3 sequence: CASSVDAGVTYEQYF. DNA of the CDR3: TGTGCCAGCAGCGTAGATGCAGGGGTAACCTACGAGCAGTACTTC.

The J gene is TRBJ2-3, the V gene TRBV7-9; tentatively, D is TRBD2 (5 bases). V was clipped by 3 bases and J by 3 bases, with 7 bases between them. Germline loops: CDR1 SEHNR, CDR2 FQNEAQ (reference sequence). CDR3 length equals 13 residues. The CDR3 nucleotides are TGTGCCAGCAGCTTTCGGGGTACAGATACGCAGTATTTT. Encoded protein: CASSFRGTDTQYF.

The rearrangement links TRBV11-2 to TRBJ2-4, with 7 bases identical to TRBD2. The CDR3 contains 15 residues. The V gene end was trimmed by 5 bases and the J gene end by 13 bases; junction bases not matched to a gene: 17. The germline V gene has CDR1 SGHAT and CDR2 FQNNGV. CDR3 protein: CASSTAQRGRPWQYF. The CDR3 DNA reads as TGTGCCAGCAGCACGGCCCAGCGGGGCCGCCCCTGGCAGTACTTC.

This chain connects TRBV4-1 to TRBJ2-5; 8 bases line up with TRBD2. The ends lost 1 base at V and 5 bases at J; junction bases unmatched: 9. This CDR3 spans 16 amino acids. Per the germline V gene, CDR1 is MGHRA and CDR2 is YSYEKL. The CDR3 is CASSQVGRGGRETQYF. Written as DNA, the CDR3 is TGCGCCAGCAGCCAAGTGGGACGGGGGGGCCGGGAGACCCAGTACTTC.

J is TRBJ2-7 and V is TRBV9; D perhaps matches TRBD2 (5 bases). In germline, CDR1 is SGDLS, CDR2 YYNGEE. Trimming took 4 bases from V and 4 from J, leaving 6 bases between them. The CDR3 has 11 amino acids. The CDR3 protein is CASSRGYEQYF. The CDR3 DNA sequence: TGTGCCAGCAGCCGGGGTTACGAGCAGTACTTC.

The chain couples TRBV19 to TRBJ2-1; unclear D gene. CDR1 is LNHDA and CDR2 is SQIVND in the germline V gene (reference sequence). The CDR3 extends over 13 amino acids. V lost 2 bases, J lost 10 bases, and 12 bases lay in between. Here the CDR3 reads CASSILKGIEQFF. The CDR3 coding sequence is TGTGCCAGTAGTATACTCAAGGGAATAGAGCAGTTCTTC.

The chain uses TRBV7-2 and TRBJ2-1, with 11 bases identical to TRBD2. Germline V gene lookup returns CDR1 SGHTA and CDR2 FQGNSA. V gave up 6 bases and J gave up 8 bases; unmatched junction bases: 9. This CDR3 is 15 amino acids long. In DNA form, the CDR3 reads TGTGCCAGCAGAAACCATAGCGGGGGGGCCCATGAGCAGTTCTTC. Its translation: CASRNHSGGAHEQFF.

The V gene is TRBV7-2, the J gene TRBJ1-2, with 12 bases that match TRBD1. V was pared by 5 bases and J by 7 bases, with 5 bases of the junction left unmatched. CDR3 length equals 14 residues. Germline assignment: CDR1 SGHTA and CDR2 FQGNSA. The CDR3 DNA follows: TGTGCCAGCAGCCGGGACAGGGGGCGAGGTGGCTACACCTTC. It translates to CASSRDRGRGGYTF. Supplemented by reference TRBV7-2 and TRBJ1-2, the full variable domain reads GAGVSQSPSNKVTEKGKDVELRCDPISGHTALYWYRQSLGQGLEFLIYFQGNSAPDKSGLPSDRFSAERTGGSVSTLTIQRTQQEDSAVYLCASSRDRGRGGYTFGSGTRLTVV.

The V gene is TRBV11-2, the J gene TRBJ1-2; no reliable D call. Trimming cost V 5 bases and J 2 bases, with 15 bases left between them. Germline V gene sequence: CDR1 SGHAT, CDR2 FQNNGV. This CDR3 spans 15 amino acids. Here the CDR3 DNA reads TGTGCCAGCAGCGACCCATGGACGGGGAACTATGGCTACACCTTC. As protein: CASSDPWTGNYGYTF.

This clone was seen more than once but under ten times. This rearrangement joins TRBV7-3 to TRBJ1-6, with D possibly TRBD1 on 5 matching bases. This CDR3 has 13 amino acids. Per the germline V gene, CDR1 is SGHTA and CDR2 is FQGTGA. V was shortened by 8 bases and J by 10 bases, with 15 bases between the two germline ends. CDR3: CASGWGFDSPLHF. Written as DNA, the CDR3 is TGTGCCAGCGGATGGGGGTTTGACTCACCCCTCCACTTT.

The V call is TRBV4-1, the J call TRBJ1-6; tentative D call: TRBD1 (5 bases). From germline, CDR1 is MGHRA and CDR2 YSYEKL. V was trimmed by 4 bases and J by 0 bases, leaving 10 bases between them. This CDR3 spans 16 amino acids. The CDR3 bases are TGCGCCAGCAGCCTGACAGAGAGCTCCTATAATTCACCCCTCCACTTT. Translating gives CASSLTESSYNSPLHF.

This chain connects TRBV19 to TRBJ1-1, with D unclear. Per germline, CDR1 LNHDA and CDR2 SQIVND (reference sequence). The ends were cut back, 7 bases at V and 4 bases at J, with 10 bases in the middle. The CDR3 runs to 12 residues. CDR3: CASNNRVTEAFF. The CDR3 bases are TGTGCCAGTAATAACCGCGTCACTGAAGCTTTCTTT.

The chain links TRBV2 to TRBJ2-7, with 7 bases fitting TRBD2. The CDR3 contains 16 residues. The junction had 19 bases not matched to a gene; V was cut back by 8 bases and J by 6 bases. Looked up from germline, CDR1 is SNHLY and CDR2 is FYNNEI. The CDR3 nucleotides are TGTGCCAGCTTGAAGATGCTCGGACTAGACCAGGTCGAGCAGTACTTC. Its translation is CASLKMLGLDQVEQYF.

The rearrangement joins TRBV29-1 to TRBJ2-3, with D unresolved. Deletions cut 4 bases from V and 0 bases from J, with 5 bases between. The CDR3 has 12 amino acids. Germline V CDR1 and CDR2: SQVTM, ANQGSEA. CDR3 coding DNA: TGCAGCGTTGGGCCCAGCACAGATACGCAGTATTTT. It translates to CSVGPSTDTQYF.

This clone was counted between two and nine times. The chain recombines TRBV6-5 with TRBJ1-5, with a tentative D call TRBD1 (6 bases). From germline, CDR1 is MNHEY and CDR2 SVGAGI. The CDR3 consists of 15 residues. V was pared by 3 bases and J by 4 bases, with 13 bases between. CDR3 protein: CASSYVGGRNQPQHF. CDR3 nucleotides: TGTGCCAGCAGTTATGTAGGGGGTCGGAATCAGCCCCAGCATTTT.